The 21 T cell receptor beta chains reported below all come from one sample, sequenced in a study of T cells in Graves' hyperthyroidism and ophthalmopathy. Researchers amplified the TCR beta CDR3 regions from RNA transcripts. First-round RT-PCR of the TCR CDR3 relied on the HTBI primer set. TCRdb called the multiplex PCR reads again in MiXCR, with one record for every CDR3 protein. The sample shows about 840,000 distinct CDR3 sequences, roughly 37% of them seen only once. Sample: blood. These receptors all come from a man between 18 and 29 years old with Graves' hyperthyroidism.

This clonotype has more than one count but fewer than ten. V gene TRBV9 combines with J gene TRBJ2-2; 9 bases align to TRBD1. V dropped 4 bases and J dropped 7; count of bases not matched to a gene: 17. Germline V gene lookup returns CDR1 SGDLS and CDR2 YYNGEE. CDR3 length: 18 amino acids. CDR3 sequence reads: CASSSPDRGILSLGELFF. In nucleotides, the CDR3 is TGTGCCAGCAGCTCACCGGACAGGGGTATTCTGTCGCTCGGGGAGCTGTTTTTT.

The chain uses TRBV7-3 and TRBJ2-5, with 9 positions matching TRBD1. Germline V gives CDR1 SGHTA, CDR2 FQGTGA. The V segment lost 2 bases and the J segment 2 bases; nucleotides outside the gene matches: 3. CDR3 length equals 15 residues. CDR3 DNA sequence: TGTGCCAGCAGCTTATCCGGGACAGGGCAAGAGACCCAGTACTTC. It translates to CASSLSGTGQETQYF.

This clonotype was found many times. The chain is built from TRBV2 and TRBJ2-5, with 8 bases matching TRBD1. J was trimmed by 6 bases and V by 10 bases; bases with no gene match: 13. The CDR3 runs 14 residues. Per the germline V gene, CDR1 is SNHLY and CDR2 is FYNNEI. The DNA of the CDR3 is TGTGCCACCACGAGCGACAGGGGTTTGCAGACCCAGTACTTC. Its protein product is CATTSDRGLQTQYF.

The V and J genes are TRBV9 and TRBJ2-5; TRBD2 matches 7 bases. This CDR3 has 13 residues. CDR1 and CDR2 from the germline V gene are SGDLS and YYNGEE. V lost 3 bases to trimming and J lost 9 bases; unmatched junction nucleotides: 8. The CDR3 nucleotides are TGTGCCAGCAGCGGGGGGGGTTATCAGCCCCAGTACTTC. Its translation is CASSGGGYQPQYF.

The chain joins TRBV20-1 to TRBJ1-1, with D possibly matching TRBD1 (6 bases). V was trimmed by 6 bases and J by 7 bases, leaving 21 bases between them. The CDR3 has 14 residues. The V gene's germline CDR1 is DFQATT and CDR2 SNEGSKA (reference sequence). The CDR3 is CSAEGGADRYEAFF. The CDR3 bases are TGCAGTGCCGAGGGGGGGGCCGACAGGTATGAAGCTTTCTTT.

The chain has TRBV6-5 and TRBJ1-6, with D uncertain. The CDR3 sequence is 14 residues long. CDR1 is MNHEY and CDR2 is SVGAGI in the germline V gene. The germline V and J ends were trimmed by 7 bases and 8 bases, with 15 bases remaining between them. In DNA, the CDR3 is TGTGCCAGCACCAAAGCAGCCTCCGATTCACCCCTCCACTTT. Protein sequence: CASTKAASDSPLHF.

This clonotype came up many times. The chain carries TRBV29-1 and TRBJ1-1, with TRBD1 matching over 7 bases. With 6 bases clipped from V and 0 bases from J, the junction kept 10 bases outside the gene matches. This CDR3 has 15 amino acids. Germline V gene lookup returns CDR1 SQVTM and CDR2 ANQGSEA. In nucleotides, the CDR3 is TGCAGCGTCGAACACAGGGGAATTATGAACACTGAAGCTTTCTTT. Encoded protein: CSVEHRGIMNTEAFF.

Comment on this clonotype: A read error is likely, as this CDR3 ends without the conserved phenylalanine or tryptophan. The limits of the CDR3 on the DNA are not certain, so only TCRdb's listed CDR3 is given. The chain joins TRBV9 to TRBJ1-1. CDR1 is SGDLS, CDR2 YYNGEE, per germline. The length of the CDR3 is 8 amino acids, counting both ends. The chain's CDR3 is CASSVEDG.

At least ten counts were recorded for this clonotype. This chain joins TRBV5-1 and TRBJ1-2; D not certain. The CDR3 runs 14 residues. Trimming took off 3 bases at V and 1 base at J, with 10 bases between the two ends. Per germline, CDR1 SGHRS and CDR2 YFSETQ. The CDR3 here is CASSSEGGNYGYTF. In DNA form, the CDR3 reads TGCGCCAGCAGCTCGGAGGGCGGTAACTATGGCTACACCTTC.

In this sample, this clonotype turned up many times. The chain employs TRBV7-6 and TRBJ1-1; 7 nucleotides agree with TRBD1. V shed 4 bases, J shed 8 bases, and the junction held 13 bases outside the gene matches. The CDR3 has 15 residues. Looked up from germline, CDR1 is SGHVS and CDR2 is FNYEAQ. CDR3 nucleotide sequence: TGTGCCAGCAGCTCATACCGAGACAGGGCGGCGGAAGCTTTCTTT. Translated, it gives CASSSYRDRAAEAFF.

Only one count was recorded for this clonotype. The J gene is TRBJ1-5, the V gene TRBV27, with D hard to call. CDR1 and CDR2 from the germline V gene are MNHEY and SMNVEV (reference sequence). CDR3 length: 12 residues. Trimming pared 8 bases from V and 7 bases from J, leaving 12 bases between. The CDR3 DNA reads TGTGCCAGCGGATGGTTACAGCAGCCCCAGCATTTT. It codes for CASGWLQQPQHF.

This clonotype came up many times. The chain carries TRBV2 and TRBJ1-2; the match to TRBD1 covers 8 bases. The CDR3 extends over 12 amino acids. Unmatched junction bases numbered 4, after V lost 5 bases and J lost 8 bases. CDR1 and CDR2 from the germline V gene are SNHLY and FYNNEI. The CDR3 spells CASSQGARGYTF. CDR3 DNA sequence: TGTGCCAGCAGTCAGGGGGCGCGGGGCTACACCTTC.

This clonotype has a count of ten or more. The CDR3 DNA follows: TGTGCCAGCAGCGTGATGGGGGGCGGAGAGCAGTACTTC. Amino acids: CASSVMGGGEQYF. V and J are TRBV9 and TRBJ2-7; D may match TRBD1 or TRBD2 (6 bases each). V lost 2 bases and J 7 bases, leaving 13 bases between the germline ends. This CDR3 has 13 amino acids. The V gene's germline CDR1 is SGDLS and CDR2 YYNGEE.

The chain carries TRBV2 and TRBJ2-7; D is unclear. Trimming removed 1 base at V and 6 bases at J, with 16 bases between. The germline gives CDR1 SNHLY, CDR2 FYNNEI. The CDR3 contains 15 residues. The CDR3 here is CASSEGDIVLGEQYF. Here the CDR3 DNA reads TGTGCCAGCAGTGAAGGAGACATTGTACTGGGCGAGCAGTACTTC.

This clonotype was detected only a few times. The chain has TRBV19 and TRBJ1-1, with 9 bases lining up with TRBD1. Germline V gives CDR1 LNHDA, CDR2 SQIVND (reference sequence). Trimming cost V 6 bases and J 0 bases; bases outside gene matches: 8. This CDR3 has 16 residues. The CDR3 bases are TGTGCCAGTAGCCGAATGACAGGGGGTATGAACACTGAAGCTTTCTTT. Encoded protein: CASSRMTGGMNTEAFF.

The chain has TRBV9 and TRBJ1-6; no definite D call. CDR3 length: 13 amino acids. The germline gives CDR1 SGDLS, CDR2 YYNGEE. V was pared by 4 bases and J by 9 bases, with 11 bases between. DNA for the CDR3: TGTGCCAGCAGCCCCGAAAGTAGTTCACCCCTCCACTTT. Translation gives CASSPESSSPLHF.

Many counts were recorded for this clonotype. The CDR3 spells CSVSGFYYEQYF. CDR3 nucleotide sequence: TGCAGCGTCTCGGGGTTTTACTACGAGCAGTACTTC. The V gene is TRBV29-1, the J gene TRBJ2-7, with TRBD2 as a possible D gene (5 bases). The germline gives CDR1 SQVTM, CDR2 ANQGSEA. Trimming left V 6 bases short and J 3 bases short, with 12 bases between. This CDR3 is 12 amino acids long.

The chain employs TRBV4-1 and TRBJ1-2; no reliable D call. CDR1 MGHRA and CDR2 YSYEKL come from the germline V gene. Deletions cut 0 bases from V and 8 bases from J, with 13 bases between. This CDR3 region has 14 residues. The chain's CDR3 is CASSQDFASGGYTF. The CDR3 coding sequence is TGCGCCAGCAGCCAAGACTTCGCTAGCGGGGGCTACACCTTC.

Details on this clonotype: A much larger clone differs from this one at a single base, so this may be a read error. This rearrangement joins TRBV7-9 to TRBJ1-1; D might be TRBD1 (5 bases). Per the germline V gene, CDR1 is SEHNR and CDR2 is FQNEAQ (reference sequence). The CDR3 runs to 14 residues. CDR3 DNA sequence: TGTGCCAGCAGCTTAGGCTGGGGGAACACTGGAGCTTTCTTT. This translates into CASSLGWGNTGAFF.

This clonotype occurred once. A read error may explain this, as a much larger clone is one base away. The chain couples TRBV2 to TRBJ1-5; TRBD1 aligns across 7 bases. V was clipped by 4 bases and J by 2 bases; unmatched bases: 5. In germline, CDR1 is SNHLY, CDR2 FYNNEI. This CDR3 has 15 residues. CDR3 nucleotide sequence: TGTGCCAGCAGTGGGGGGACAGCGGGCAATCAGCCCCAGCATTTT. This translates into CASSGGTAGNQPQHF.

This clonotype was observed a single time. The chain's CDR3 is CASSLSPYVTYEQYF. The DNA for the CDR3 is TGTGCCAGCAGTTTATCCCCTTATGTCACCTACGAGCAGTACTTC. This chain uses TRBV27 with TRBJ2-7; no reliable D call. V was clipped by 0 bases and J by 2 bases, with 11 bases between them. This CDR3 comprises 15 residues. Germline CDR1 reads MNHEY; CDR2 reads SMNVEV (reference sequence).